This T cell receptor beta chain was documented in a study of PD-1 blockade in classical Hodgkin lymphoma. Broader study findings: Nothing has yet pinned down what causes the repertoire differences, possibly disease activity or prior therapy.

Noted time point: newly diagnosed, previously untreated cHL patient sample. CD4+ T cells were purified from thawed PBMCs by magnetic negative selection. Germline CDR1 is MNHEY and CDR2 is SVGAGI. V lost 0 bases, J lost 11 bases, and 6 bases stayed unmatched. CDR3 size: 13 residues. TCRdb's table, derived via immunoSEQ multiplex PCR, lists solely in-frame clones and lacks some. Here the sample spans tens of thousands of clones, nearly 90% being singletons. This clone was observed a few times. Its antigen is as yet unknown. The sample comprised CD4+ T cells from blood. The rearrangement links TRBV6-5 to TRBJ2-7; 8 nucleotides align to TRBD2. The TCR was taken from a human donor with classical Hodgkin lymphoma. This CDR3 is CASSYSRGGREYF. The CDR3 coding sequence is TGTGCCAGCAGTTACTCTCGGGGGGGGCGCGAGTACTTC.